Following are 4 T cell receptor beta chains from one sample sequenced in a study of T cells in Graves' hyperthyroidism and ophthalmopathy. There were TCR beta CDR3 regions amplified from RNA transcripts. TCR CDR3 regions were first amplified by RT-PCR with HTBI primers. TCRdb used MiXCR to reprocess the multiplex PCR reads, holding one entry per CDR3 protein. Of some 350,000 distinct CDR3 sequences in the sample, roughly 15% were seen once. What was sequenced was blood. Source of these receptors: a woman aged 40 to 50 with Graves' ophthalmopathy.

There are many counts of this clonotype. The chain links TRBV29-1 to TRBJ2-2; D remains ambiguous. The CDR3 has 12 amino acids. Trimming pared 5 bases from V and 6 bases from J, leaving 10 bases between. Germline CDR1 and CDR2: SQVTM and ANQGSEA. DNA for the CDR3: TGCAGCGTTTGGGTCAGCGCCGGGGAGCTGTTTTTT. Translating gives CSVWVSAGELFF.

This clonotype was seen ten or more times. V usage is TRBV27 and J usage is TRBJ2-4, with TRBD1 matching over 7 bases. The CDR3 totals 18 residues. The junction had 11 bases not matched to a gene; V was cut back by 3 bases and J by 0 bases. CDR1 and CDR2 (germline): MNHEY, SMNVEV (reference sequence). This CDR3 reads CASSLKGTVSLAKNIQYF. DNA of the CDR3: TGTGCCAGCAGTTTGAAGGGGACAGTATCACTAGCCAAAAACATTCAGTACTTC.

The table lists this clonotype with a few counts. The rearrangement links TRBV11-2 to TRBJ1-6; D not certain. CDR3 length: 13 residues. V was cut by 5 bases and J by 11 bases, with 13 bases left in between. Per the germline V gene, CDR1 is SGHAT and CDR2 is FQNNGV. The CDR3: CASSARTAAPLHF. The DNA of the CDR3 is TGTGCCAGCAGCGCACGGACGGCAGCACCCCTCCACTTT.

The CDR3 DNA reads as TGTGCCAGCGCGAGGAGTTCCTACGAGCAGTACTTC. Translating gives CASARSSYEQYF. This chain connects TRBV12-3 or TRBV12-4 to TRBJ2-7; D gene uncertain. The CDR3 spans 12 residues. V dropped 8 bases and J dropped 1 base, with 9 bases sitting between them.